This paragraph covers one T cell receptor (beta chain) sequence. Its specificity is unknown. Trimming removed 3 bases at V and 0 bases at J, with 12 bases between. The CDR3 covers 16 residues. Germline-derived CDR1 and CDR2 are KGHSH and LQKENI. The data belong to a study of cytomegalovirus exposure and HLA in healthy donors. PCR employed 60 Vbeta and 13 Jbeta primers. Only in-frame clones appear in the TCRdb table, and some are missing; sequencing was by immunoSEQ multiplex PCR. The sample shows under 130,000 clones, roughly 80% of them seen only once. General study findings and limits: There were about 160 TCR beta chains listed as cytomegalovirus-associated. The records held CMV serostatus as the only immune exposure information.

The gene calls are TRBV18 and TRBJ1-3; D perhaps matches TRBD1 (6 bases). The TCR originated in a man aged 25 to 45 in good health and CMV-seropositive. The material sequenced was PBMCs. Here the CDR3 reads CASSPRTAHSGNTIYF. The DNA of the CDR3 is TGTGCCAGCTCACCCCGGACAGCTCACTCTGGAAACACCATATATTTT.